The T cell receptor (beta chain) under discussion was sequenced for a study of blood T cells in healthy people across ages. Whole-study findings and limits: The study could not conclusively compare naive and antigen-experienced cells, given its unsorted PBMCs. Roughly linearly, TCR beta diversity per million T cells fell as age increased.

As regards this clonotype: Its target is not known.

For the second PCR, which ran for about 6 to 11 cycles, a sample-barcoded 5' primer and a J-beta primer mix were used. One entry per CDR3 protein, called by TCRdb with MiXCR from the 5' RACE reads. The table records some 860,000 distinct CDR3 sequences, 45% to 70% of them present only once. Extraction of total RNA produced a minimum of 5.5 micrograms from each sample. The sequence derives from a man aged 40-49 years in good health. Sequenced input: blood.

CDR3 in DNA: TGTGCCAGCAGCGTAGCGGCTGAGCCCGGGGAGCTGTTTTTT. Amino acids: CASSVAAEPGELFF. V is TRBV9 and J is TRBJ2-2; D gene ambiguous. V was trimmed by 0 bases and J by 6 bases, leaving 9 bases between them. The CDR3 totals 14 residues. The V gene's germline CDR1 is SGDLS and CDR2 YYNGEE.